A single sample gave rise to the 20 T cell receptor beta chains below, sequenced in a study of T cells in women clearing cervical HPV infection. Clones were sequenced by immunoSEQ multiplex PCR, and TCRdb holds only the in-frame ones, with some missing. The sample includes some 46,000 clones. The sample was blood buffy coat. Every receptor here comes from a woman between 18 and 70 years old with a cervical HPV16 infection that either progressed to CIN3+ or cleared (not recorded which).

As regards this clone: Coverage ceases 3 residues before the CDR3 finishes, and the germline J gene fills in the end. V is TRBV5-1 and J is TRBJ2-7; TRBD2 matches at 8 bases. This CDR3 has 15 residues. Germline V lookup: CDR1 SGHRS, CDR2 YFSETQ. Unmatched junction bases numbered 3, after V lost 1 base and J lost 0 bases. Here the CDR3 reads CASSLPTSGSYEQYF. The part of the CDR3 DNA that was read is TGCGCCAGCAGCTTGCCCACTAGCGGCTCCTACGAG.

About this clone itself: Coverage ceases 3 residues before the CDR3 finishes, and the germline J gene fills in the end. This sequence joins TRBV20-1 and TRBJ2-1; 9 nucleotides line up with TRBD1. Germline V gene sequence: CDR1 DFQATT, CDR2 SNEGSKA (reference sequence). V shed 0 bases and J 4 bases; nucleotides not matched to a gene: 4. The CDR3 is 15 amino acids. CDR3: CSARESGQGYNEQFF. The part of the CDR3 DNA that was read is TGCAGTGCTAGAGAATCGGGACAGGGTTACAATGAG.

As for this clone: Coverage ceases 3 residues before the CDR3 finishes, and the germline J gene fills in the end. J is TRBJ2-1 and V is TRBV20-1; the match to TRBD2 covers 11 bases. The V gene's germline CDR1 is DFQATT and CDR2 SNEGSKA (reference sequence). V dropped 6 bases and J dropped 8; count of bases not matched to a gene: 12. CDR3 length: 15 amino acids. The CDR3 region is CSAVNSGRASDEQFF. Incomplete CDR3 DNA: TGCAGTGCGGTCAATAGCGGGAGGGCCTCGGATGAG.

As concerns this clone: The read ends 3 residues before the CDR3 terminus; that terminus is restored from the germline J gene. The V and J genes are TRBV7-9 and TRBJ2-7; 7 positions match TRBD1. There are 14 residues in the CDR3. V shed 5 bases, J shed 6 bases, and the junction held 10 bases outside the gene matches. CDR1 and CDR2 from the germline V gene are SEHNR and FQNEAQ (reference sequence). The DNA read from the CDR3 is TGTGCCAGCAGCCTGTGGACAGGTACGATCGAG. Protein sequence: CASSLWTGTIE. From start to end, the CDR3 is CASSLWTGTIEQYF.

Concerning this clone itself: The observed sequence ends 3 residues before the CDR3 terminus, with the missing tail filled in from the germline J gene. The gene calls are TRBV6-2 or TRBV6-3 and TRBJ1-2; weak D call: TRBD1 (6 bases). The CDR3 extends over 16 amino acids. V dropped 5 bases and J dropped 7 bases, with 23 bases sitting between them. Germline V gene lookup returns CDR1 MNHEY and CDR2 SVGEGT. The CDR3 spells CASSRTQKTGLGGYTF. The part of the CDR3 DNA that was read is TGTGCCAGCAGTCGGACCCAGAAGACAGGTTTAGGTGGC.

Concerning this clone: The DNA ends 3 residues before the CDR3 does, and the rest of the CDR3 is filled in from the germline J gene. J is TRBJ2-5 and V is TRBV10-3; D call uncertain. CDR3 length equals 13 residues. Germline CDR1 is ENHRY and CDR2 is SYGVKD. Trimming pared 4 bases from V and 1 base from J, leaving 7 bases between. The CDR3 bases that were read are TGTGCCATCAGTGGCGGCCGCCAAGAGACC. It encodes CAISGGRQET. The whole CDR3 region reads CAISGGRQETQYF.

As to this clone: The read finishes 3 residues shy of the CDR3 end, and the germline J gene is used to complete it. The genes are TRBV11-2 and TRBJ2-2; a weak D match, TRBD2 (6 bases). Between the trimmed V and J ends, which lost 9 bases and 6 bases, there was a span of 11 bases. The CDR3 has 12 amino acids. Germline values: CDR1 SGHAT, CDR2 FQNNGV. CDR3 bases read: TGTGCCAGTAATGGAGGGTCCGGGGAG. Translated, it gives CASNGGSGE. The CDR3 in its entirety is CASNGGSGELFF.

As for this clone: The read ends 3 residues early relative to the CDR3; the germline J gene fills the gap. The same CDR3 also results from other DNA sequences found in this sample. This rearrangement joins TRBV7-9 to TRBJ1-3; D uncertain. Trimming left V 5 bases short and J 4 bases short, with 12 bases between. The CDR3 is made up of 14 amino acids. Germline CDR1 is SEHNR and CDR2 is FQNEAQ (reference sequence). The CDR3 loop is CASSAVAAGNTIYF. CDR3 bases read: TGTGCCAGCAGCGCCGTAGCAGCCGGAAACACC.

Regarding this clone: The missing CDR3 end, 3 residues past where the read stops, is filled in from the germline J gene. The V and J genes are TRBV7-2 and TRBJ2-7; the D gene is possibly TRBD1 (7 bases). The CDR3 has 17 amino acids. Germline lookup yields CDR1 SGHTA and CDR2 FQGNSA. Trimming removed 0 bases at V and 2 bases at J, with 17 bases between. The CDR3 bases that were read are TGTGCCAGCAGCTTAGCTGGGTCAGGGGGGACAACCTACGAG. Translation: CASSLAGSGGTTYE. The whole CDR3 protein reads CASSLAGSGGTTYEQYF.

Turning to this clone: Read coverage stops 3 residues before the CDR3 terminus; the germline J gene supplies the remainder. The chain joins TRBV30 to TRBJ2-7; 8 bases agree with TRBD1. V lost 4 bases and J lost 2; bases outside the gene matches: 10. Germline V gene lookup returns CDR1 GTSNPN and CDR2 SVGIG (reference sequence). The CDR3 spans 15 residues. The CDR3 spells CAWNPDRGLPYEQYF. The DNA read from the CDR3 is TGTGCCTGGAACCCCGACAGGGGACTTCCCTACGAG.

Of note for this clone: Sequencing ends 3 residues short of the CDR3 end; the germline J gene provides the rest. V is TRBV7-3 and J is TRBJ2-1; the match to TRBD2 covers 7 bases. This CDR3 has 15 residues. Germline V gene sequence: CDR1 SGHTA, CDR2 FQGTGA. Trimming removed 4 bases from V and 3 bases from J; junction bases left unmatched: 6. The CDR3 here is CASSYRAGDYNEQFF. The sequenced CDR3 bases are TGTGCCAGCAGCTATAGGGCGGGAGACTACAATGAG.

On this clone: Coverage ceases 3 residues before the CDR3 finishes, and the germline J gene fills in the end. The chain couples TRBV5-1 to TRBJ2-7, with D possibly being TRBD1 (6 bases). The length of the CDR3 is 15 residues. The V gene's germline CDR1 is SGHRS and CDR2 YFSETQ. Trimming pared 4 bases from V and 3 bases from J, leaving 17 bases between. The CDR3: CASSDNAGEFYEQYF. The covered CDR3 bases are TGCGCCAGCAGCGATAATGCAGGGGAGTTCTACGAG.

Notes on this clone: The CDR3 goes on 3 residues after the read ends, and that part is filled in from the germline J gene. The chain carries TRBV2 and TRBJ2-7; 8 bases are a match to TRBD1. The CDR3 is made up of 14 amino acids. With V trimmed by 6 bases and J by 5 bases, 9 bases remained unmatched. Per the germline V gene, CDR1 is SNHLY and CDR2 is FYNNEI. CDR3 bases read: TGTGCCAGCAGATCTGGACAGGGTAGCCACGAG. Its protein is CASRSGQGSHE. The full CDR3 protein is CASRSGQGSHEQYF.

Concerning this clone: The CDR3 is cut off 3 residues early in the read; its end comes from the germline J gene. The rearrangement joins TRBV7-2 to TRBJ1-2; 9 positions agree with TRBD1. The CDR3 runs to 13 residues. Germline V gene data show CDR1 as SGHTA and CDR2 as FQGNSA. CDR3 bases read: TGTGCCAGCAGACGGACAGGGGTTAGCGGC. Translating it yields CASRRTGVSG. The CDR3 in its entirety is CASRRTGVSGYTF.

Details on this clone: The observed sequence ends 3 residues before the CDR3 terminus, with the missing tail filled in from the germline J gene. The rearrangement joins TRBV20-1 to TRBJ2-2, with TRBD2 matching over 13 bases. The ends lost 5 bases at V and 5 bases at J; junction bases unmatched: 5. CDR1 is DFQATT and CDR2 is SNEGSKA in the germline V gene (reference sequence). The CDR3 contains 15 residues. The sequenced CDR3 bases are TGCAGTGCTGGCGGGACTAGCGGGGCTACCGGGGAG. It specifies CSAGGTSGATGE. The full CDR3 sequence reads CSAGGTSGATGELFF.

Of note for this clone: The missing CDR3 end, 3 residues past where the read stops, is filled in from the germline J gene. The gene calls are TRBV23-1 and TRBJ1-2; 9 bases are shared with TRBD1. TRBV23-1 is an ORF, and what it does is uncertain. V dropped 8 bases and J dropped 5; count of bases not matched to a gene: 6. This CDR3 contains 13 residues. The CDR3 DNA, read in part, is TGCGCCAGCCCAAGGACAGGGGATTATGGC. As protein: CASPRTGDYG. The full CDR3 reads CASPRTGDYGYTF.

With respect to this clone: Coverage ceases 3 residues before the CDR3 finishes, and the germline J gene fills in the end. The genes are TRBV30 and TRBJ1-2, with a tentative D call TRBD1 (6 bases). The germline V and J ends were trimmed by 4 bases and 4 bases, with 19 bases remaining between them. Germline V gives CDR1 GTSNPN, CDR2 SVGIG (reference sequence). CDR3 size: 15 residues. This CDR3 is CAWKLSGAQGYGYTF. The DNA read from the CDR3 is TGTGCCTGGAAATTATCAGGGGCGCAAGGCTATGGC.

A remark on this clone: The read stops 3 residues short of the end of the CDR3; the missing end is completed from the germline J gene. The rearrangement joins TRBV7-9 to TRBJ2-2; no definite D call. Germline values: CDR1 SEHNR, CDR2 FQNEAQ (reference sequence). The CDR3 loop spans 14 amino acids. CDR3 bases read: TGTGCCAGCAGCCCCAGCCCAACTAATGAAAAG. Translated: CASSPSPTNEK. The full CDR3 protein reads CASSPSPTNEKLFF.

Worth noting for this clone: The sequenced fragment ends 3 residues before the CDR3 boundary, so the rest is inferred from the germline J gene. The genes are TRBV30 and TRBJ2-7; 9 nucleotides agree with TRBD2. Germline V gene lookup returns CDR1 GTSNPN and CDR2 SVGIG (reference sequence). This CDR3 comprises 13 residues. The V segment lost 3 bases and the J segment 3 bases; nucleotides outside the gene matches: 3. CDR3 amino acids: CAWRHSGSYEQYF. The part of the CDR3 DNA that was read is TGTGCCTGGAGACATAGCGGGAGCTACGAG.

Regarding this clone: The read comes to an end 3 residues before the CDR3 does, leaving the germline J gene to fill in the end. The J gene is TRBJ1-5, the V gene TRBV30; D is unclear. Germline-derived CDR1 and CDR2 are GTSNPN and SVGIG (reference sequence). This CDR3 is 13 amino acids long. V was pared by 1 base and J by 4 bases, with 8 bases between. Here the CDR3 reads CAWSAQPNQPQHF. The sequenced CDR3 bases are TGTGCCTGGAGTGCACAGCCGAATCAGCCC.